The 30 T cell receptor beta chains below come from one sample, sequenced in a study of blood T cell repertoires in COVID-19. Clones were sequenced by immunoSEQ multiplex PCR, and TCRdb holds only the in-frame ones, with some missing. Of 50,000 to 60,000 clones listed, roughly 90% are singletons. Material: peripheral blood. These receptors all stem from an elderly woman with acute or convalescent COVID-19.

V gene TRBV28 combines with J gene TRBJ2-5; D gene ambiguous. The CDR3 loop spans 17 amino acids. The V gene lost 3 bases and the J gene lost 0 bases, with 17 bases spanning the gap. Germline V gene sequence: CDR1 MDHEN, CDR2 SYDVKM. CDR3 amino acids: CASSFTPQALYQETQYF. The DNA for the CDR3 is TGTGCCAGCAGTTTTACCCCCCAAGCTCTGTACCAAGAGACCCAGTACTTC.

This clone occurred once. The rearrangement links TRBV30 to TRBJ2-7; TRBD2 is a possible D gene (5 bases). Germline V gene lookup returns CDR1 GTSNPN and CDR2 SVGIG (reference sequence). The CDR3 runs to 14 residues. V lost 2 bases and J 5 bases, leaving 16 bases between the germline ends. The CDR3 spells CAWSYSELRNEQYF. The CDR3 coding sequence is TGTGCCTGGAGTTATAGCGAATTGAGGAACGAGCAGTACTTC.

The genes are TRBV7-9 and TRBJ2-7; possibly TRBD2 for D (6 bases). CDR1 is SEHNR, CDR2 FQNEAQ, per germline (reference sequence). Trimming removed 5 bases from V and 2 bases from J, with 16 bases in between. The length of the CDR3 is 15 residues. CDR3 in amino acids: CASSPATGLAYEQYF. CDR3 nucleotide sequence: TGTGCCAGCAGCCCAGCCACGGGACTCGCCTACGAGCAGTACTTC.

The chain employs TRBV6-6 and TRBJ2-5; 12 positions agree with TRBD2. From germline, CDR1 is MNHNY and CDR2 SVGAGI (reference sequence). The trim removed 9 bases at V and 2 bases at J, leaving 7 bases unmatched. The CDR3 spans 15 residues. In nucleotides, the CDR3 is TGTGCCAGTACGACTAGCGGGAGAGGGCAAGAGACCCAGTACTTC. As protein: CASTTSGRGQETQYF.

The chain joins TRBV2 to TRBJ2-1; weak D call: TRBD2 (6 bases). CDR1 and CDR2 from the germline V gene are SNHLY and FYNNEI. CDR3 length: 12 amino acids. V was pared by 5 bases and J by 5 bases, with 7 bases between. The CDR3 reads CASSWTNNEQFF. CDR3 nucleotide sequence: TGTGCCAGCAGTTGGACTAACAATGAGCAGTTCTTC.

DNA of the CDR3: TGTGCCAGCAGCTTATACTCTCGGGGAATGGCAATTGGGCCCTACGAGCAGTACTTC. Residues: CASSLYSRGMAIGPYEQYF. The chain has TRBV7-2 and TRBJ2-7; D may be TRBD2 (5 bases). V was shortened by 2 bases and J by 2 bases, with 25 bases between the two germline ends. The CDR3 loop spans 19 amino acids. Germline lookup yields CDR1 SGHTA and CDR2 FQGNSA.

The CDR3 protein is CASSSMVGRGNGELFF. The CDR3 DNA is TGTGCCAGCAGCTCCATGGTGGGCCGGGGGAACGGGGAGCTGTTTTTT. The chain joins TRBV7-3 to TRBJ2-2; D may be TRBD2 (6 bases). The CDR3 covers 16 residues. Per the germline V gene, CDR1 is SGHTA and CDR2 is FQGTGA. V was trimmed by 4 bases and J by 7 bases, leaving 19 bases between them. The whole variable domain, remainder taken from reference TRBV7-3 and TRBJ2-2, is GAGVSQTPSNKVTEKGKYVELRCDPISGHTALYWYRQSLGQGPEFLIYFQGTGAADDSGLPNDRFFAVRPEGSVSTLKIQRTERGDSAVYLCASSSMVGRGNGELFFGEGSRLTVL.

This clone came up a few times. J is TRBJ1-1 and V is TRBV7-3; D is perhaps TRBD1 (6 bases). From germline, CDR1 is SGHTA and CDR2 FQGTGA. The CDR3 consists of 14 residues. With 5 bases removed from V and 1 base from J, the gap between germline ends came to 11 bases. The CDR3 is CASSVQGWNTEAFF. CDR3 DNA: TGTGCCAGCAGCGTACAGGGTTGGAACACTGAAGCTTTCTTT. The full variable domain, its missing parts supplied by reference TRBV7-3 and TRBJ1-1, is GAGVSQTPSNKVTEKGKYVELRCDPISGHTALYWYRQSLGQGPEFLIYFQGTGAADDSGLPNDRFFAVRPEGSVSTLKIQRTERGDSAVYLCASSVQGWNTEAFFGQGTRLTVV.

This chain links TRBV19 with TRBJ1-1; D possibly corresponds to TRBD1 (5 bases). Germline V gene sequence: CDR1 LNHDA, CDR2 SQIVND (reference sequence). This CDR3 has 15 amino acids. Trimming took 4 bases from V and 1 from J, leaving 13 bases between them. Here the CDR3 reads CASSTSGTQNTEAFF. DNA of the CDR3: TGTGCCAGTAGTACATCCGGGACTCAGAACACTGAAGCTTTCTTT.

CDR3 region: CASSQSRPGGATNEKLFF. CDR3 in DNA: TGCGCCAGCAGTCAATCGCGGCCAGGGGGTGCAACTAATGAAAAACTGTTTTTT. The rearrangement links TRBV23-1 to TRBJ1-4, with 7 bases identical to TRBD1. TRBV23-1 falls under the ORF class, with uncertain function. V was pared by 0 bases and J by 0 bases, with 7 bases of the junction left unmatched. The CDR3 totals 18 residues.

The CDR3, as DNA: TGTGCCAGCAGCGAGGGACTAGGGGTCTACAATGAGCAGTTCTTC. Its protein is CASSEGLGVYNEQFF. This chain links TRBV5-4 with TRBJ2-1; 8 bases agree with TRBD2. This CDR3 is 15 amino acids long. Germline V gene lookup returns CDR1 SGHNT and CDR2 YYREEE (reference sequence). The V segment lost 4 bases and the J segment 3 bases; nucleotides outside the gene matches: 6.

Points on this clone: The junction and the germline gene differ at one end; a read error may be behind it. The rearrangement joins TRBV30 to TRBJ2-7; 11 positions match TRBD2. Germline CDR1 is GTSNPN and CDR2 is SVGIG (reference sequence). This CDR3 is built from 15 residues. The CDR3 protein is CAWTVAGGSSHEQYF. As DNA, the CDR3 is TGTGCCTGGACGGTAGCGGGAGGGTCCTCCCACGAGCAGTACTTC. The full variable domain, its missing parts supplied by reference TRBV30 and TRBJ2-7, is SQTIHQWPATLVQPVGSPLSLECTVEGTSNPNLYWYRQAAGRGLQLLFYSVGIGQISSEVPQNLSASRPQDRQFILSSKKLLLSDSGFYLCAWTVAGGSSHEQYFGPGTRLTVT.

The rearrangement links TRBV5-4 to TRBJ1-4, with D perhaps matching TRBD1 (5 bases). Germline V gives CDR1 SGHNT, CDR2 YYREEE (reference sequence). Trimming took 5 bases from V and 4 from J, leaving 9 bases between them. The CDR3 length is 13 residues. The CDR3, as DNA: TGTGCCAGCAGTCAGGGACTTAATGAAAAACTGTTTTTT. This codes for CASSQGLNEKLFF.

In this sample, this clone turned up once. The gene calls are TRBV21-1 and TRBJ1-1; the D call of TRBD1 is as the table states it, not checked on the DNA. TRBV21-1 corresponds to a pseudogene. This CDR3 has 15 residues. The chain's CDR3 is CASSNDRGANTEAFF. The CDR3 coding sequence is TGTGCCAGCAGCAACGACAGGGGAGCAAACACTGAAGCTTTCTTT.

The V call is TRBV12-3 or TRBV12-4, the J call TRBJ2-7; 8 bases agree with TRBD1. The CDR3 is 13 residues long. Trimming at V came to 6 bases and at J to 6 bases, leaving 7 bases not matched to a gene. CDR3 nucleotide sequence: TGTGCCAGCAGCTGGACAGGGTCGGGCGAGCAGTACTTC. Residues: CASSWTGSGEQYF.

The chain has TRBV5-4 and TRBJ2-1; TRBD2 agrees at 7 bases. CDR1 and CDR2 (germline): SGHNT, YYREEE (reference sequence). The CDR3 contains 16 residues. The J segment lost 9 bases and the V segment lost 0 bases, leaving 12 bases of the junction unmatched. The DNA of the CDR3 is TGTGCCAGCAGCTTGGTGGGCGGCGGGAGAGGCAGTGAGCAGTTCTTC. Protein: CASSLVGGGRGSEQFF.

For the CDR3, the DNA is TGTGCCAGTAGTCCCGCCACCGGGACAGGCAGAAAACTGTTTTTT. Translated, it gives CASSPATGTGRKLFF. The gene calls are TRBV19 and TRBJ1-4, with 8 nucleotides matching TRBD1. Losses at the gene ends were 5 bases for V and 10 bases for J; bases not matched to a gene: 12. The CDR3 is 15 residues long. CDR1 LNHDA and CDR2 SQIVND come from the germline V gene (reference sequence).

This clone was counted only a few times. V is TRBV20-1 and J is TRBJ2-7, with TRBD2 matching 7 bases. Trimming removed 3 bases from V and 2 bases from J; junction bases left unmatched: 4. The germline gives CDR1 DFQATT, CDR2 SNEGSKA (reference sequence). The length of the CDR3 is 13 residues. CDR3 nucleotides: TGCAGTGCTAGTTCTAGCGGAACCTACGAGCAGTACTTC. It codes for CSASSSGTYEQYF.

The chain employs TRBV6-5 and TRBJ1-2; 9 nucleotides agree with TRBD1. The CDR3 is made up of 15 amino acids. CDR1 and CDR2 from the germline V gene are MNHEY and SVGAGI. V shed 6 bases and J 5 bases; nucleotides not matched to a gene: 10. The CDR3 here is CASRKPGQGSYGYTF. The CDR3 DNA follows: TGTGCCAGCAGAAAACCCGGACAGGGGAGTTATGGCTACACCTTC.

This rearrangement joins TRBV7-6 to TRBJ1-2; a weak D match, TRBD1 (5 bases). Germline values: CDR1 SGHVS, CDR2 FNYEAQ. Trimming cost V 2 bases and J 6 bases, with 10 bases left between them. The CDR3 runs 13 residues. CDR3 nucleotides: TGTGCCAGCAGCTTAACAGGAGGGGATGGCTACACCTTC. Its translation is CASSLTGGDGYTF.

V and J are TRBV10-3 and TRBJ1-3, with D perhaps TRBD1 (5 bases). V dropped 10 bases and J dropped 3 bases, with 16 bases sitting between them. CDR1 is ENHRY and CDR2 is SYGVKD in the germline V gene. The CDR3 sequence is 14 residues long. The CDR3 DNA is TGTGCCACCCGGGGCAGGGACTATGGAAACACCATATATTTT. Amino acids: CATRGRDYGNTIYF.

This clone was counted a few times. The V gene is TRBV5-1, the J gene TRBJ1-2; 8 positions match TRBD1. The V gene's germline CDR1 is SGHRS and CDR2 YFSETQ. The junction had 11 bases not matched to a gene; V was cut back by 0 bases and J by 4 bases. The CDR3 has 17 amino acids. Here the CDR3 reads CASSLAPRTGNLYGYTF. Here the CDR3 DNA reads TGCGCCAGCAGCTTGGCCCCTCGGACAGGGAACCTCTATGGCTACACCTTC. Complete variable domain (other parts from reference TRBV5-1 and TRBJ1-2): KAGVTQTPRYLIKTRGQQVTLSCSPISGHRSVSWYQQTPGQGLQFLFEYFSETQRNKGNFPGRFSGRQFSNSRSEMNVSTLELGDSALYLCASSLAPRTGNLYGYTFGSGTRLTVV.

This clone was seen only a few times. V usage is TRBV7-2 and J usage is TRBJ2-2; 8 bases map to TRBD1. The CDR3 has 16 amino acids. CDR1 SGHTA and CDR2 FQGNSA come from the germline V gene. J lost 0 bases, V lost 6 bases, and 6 bases had no gene match. The CDR3, as DNA: TGTGCCAGCAGGCCCAGGGGGCGTGCGAACACCGGGGAGCTGTTTTTT. It translates to CASRPRGRANTGELFF.

The chain links TRBV7-9 to TRBJ1-1; 8 bases fit TRBD1. The V gene end was trimmed by 5 bases and the J gene end by 8 bases; junction bases not matched to a gene: 4. The CDR3 runs to 12 residues. Germline-derived CDR1 and CDR2 are SEHNR and FQNEAQ (reference sequence). This CDR3 is CASSTRTGEAFF. CDR3 nucleotide sequence: TGTGCCAGCAGCACCCGGACAGGGGAAGCTTTCTTT.

The CDR3 is CASSQDGAVANYGYTF. The CDR3 DNA reads as TGCGCCAGCAGCCAAGATGGGGCGGTAGCTAACTATGGCTACACCTTC. This chain joins TRBV4-3 and TRBJ1-2; D is perhaps TRBD1 (5 bases). Germline V CDR1 and CDR2: LGHNA, YSLEER. The CDR3 is 16 amino acids. Trimming stripped 0 bases from V and 0 bases from J, with 11 bases between.

This clone was recorded only once. The chain is built from TRBV7-2 and TRBJ1-5, with a weak D call TRBD1 (5 bases). Trimming removed 5 bases at V and 7 bases at J, with 18 bases between. The germline gives CDR1 SGHTA, CDR2 FQGNSA. This CDR3 region has 15 residues. CDR3 in DNA: TGTGCCAGCAGCATACGGGTGGGGGGATTGCAGCCCCAGCATTTT. Translating gives CASSIRVGGLQPQHF.

The gene calls are TRBV5-1 and TRBJ1-1, with D possibly TRBD1 on 6 matching bases. The V end was cut by 0 bases, the J end by 5 bases, with 11 bases between. Per the germline V gene, CDR1 is SGHRS and CDR2 is YFSETQ. This CDR3 is built from 14 residues. The DNA of the CDR3 is TGCGCCAGCAGCTTGGTTGGGGGCTCGACTGAAGCTTTCTTT. This encodes CASSLVGGSTEAFF.

The V call is TRBV11-3, the J call TRBJ1-2; the match to TRBD1 covers 7 bases. CDR3 length: 15 amino acids. With 4 bases clipped from V and 4 bases from J, the junction kept 9 bases outside the gene matches. From germline, CDR1 is SGHNT and CDR2 YENEEA. This CDR3 reads CASSSRAQGGYGYTF. CDR3 DNA: TGTGCCAGCAGCTCCCGTGCCCAGGGGGGCTATGGCTACACCTTC.

This chain links TRBV4-1 with TRBJ1-2, with 8 bases aligning to TRBD1. The germline V gene has CDR1 MGHRA and CDR2 YSYEKL. The junction had 7 bases not matched to a gene; V was cut back by 0 bases and J by 4 bases. The CDR3 is 16 amino acids. CDR3 protein: CASSQDLTGTGYGYTF. DNA for the CDR3: TGCGCCAGCAGCCAAGACTTGACCGGGACAGGCTATGGCTACACCTTC.

V is TRBV13 and J is TRBJ1-4, with a tentative D call TRBD1 (5 bases). With 0 bases removed from V and 8 bases from J, the gap between germline ends came to 10 bases. CDR3 length: 14 residues. Germline CDR1 PRHDT, CDR2 FYEKMQ (reference sequence). The CDR3 loop is CASSLGGTREKLFF. The CDR3 DNA reads as TGTGCCAGCAGCTTAGGGGGGACTCGGGAAAAACTGTTTTTT.